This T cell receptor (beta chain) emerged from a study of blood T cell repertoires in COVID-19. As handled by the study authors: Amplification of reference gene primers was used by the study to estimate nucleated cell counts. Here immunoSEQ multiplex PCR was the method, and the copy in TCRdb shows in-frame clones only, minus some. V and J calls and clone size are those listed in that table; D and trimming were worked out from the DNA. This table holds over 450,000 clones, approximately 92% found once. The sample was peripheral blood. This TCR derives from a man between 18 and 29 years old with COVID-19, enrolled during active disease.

CDR3 loop: CASSRTGVGSPLHF. For the CDR3, the DNA is TGTGCCAGTAGCAGGACAGGGGTCGGATCACCCCTCCACTTT. The rearrangement links TRBV19 to TRBJ1-6; 9 nucleotides line up with TRBD1. Germline CDR1 LNHDA, CDR2 SQIVND (reference sequence). The CDR3 runs 14 residues. After removal of 6 bases from V and 10 bases from J, the junction contained 7 bases not matched to a gene.